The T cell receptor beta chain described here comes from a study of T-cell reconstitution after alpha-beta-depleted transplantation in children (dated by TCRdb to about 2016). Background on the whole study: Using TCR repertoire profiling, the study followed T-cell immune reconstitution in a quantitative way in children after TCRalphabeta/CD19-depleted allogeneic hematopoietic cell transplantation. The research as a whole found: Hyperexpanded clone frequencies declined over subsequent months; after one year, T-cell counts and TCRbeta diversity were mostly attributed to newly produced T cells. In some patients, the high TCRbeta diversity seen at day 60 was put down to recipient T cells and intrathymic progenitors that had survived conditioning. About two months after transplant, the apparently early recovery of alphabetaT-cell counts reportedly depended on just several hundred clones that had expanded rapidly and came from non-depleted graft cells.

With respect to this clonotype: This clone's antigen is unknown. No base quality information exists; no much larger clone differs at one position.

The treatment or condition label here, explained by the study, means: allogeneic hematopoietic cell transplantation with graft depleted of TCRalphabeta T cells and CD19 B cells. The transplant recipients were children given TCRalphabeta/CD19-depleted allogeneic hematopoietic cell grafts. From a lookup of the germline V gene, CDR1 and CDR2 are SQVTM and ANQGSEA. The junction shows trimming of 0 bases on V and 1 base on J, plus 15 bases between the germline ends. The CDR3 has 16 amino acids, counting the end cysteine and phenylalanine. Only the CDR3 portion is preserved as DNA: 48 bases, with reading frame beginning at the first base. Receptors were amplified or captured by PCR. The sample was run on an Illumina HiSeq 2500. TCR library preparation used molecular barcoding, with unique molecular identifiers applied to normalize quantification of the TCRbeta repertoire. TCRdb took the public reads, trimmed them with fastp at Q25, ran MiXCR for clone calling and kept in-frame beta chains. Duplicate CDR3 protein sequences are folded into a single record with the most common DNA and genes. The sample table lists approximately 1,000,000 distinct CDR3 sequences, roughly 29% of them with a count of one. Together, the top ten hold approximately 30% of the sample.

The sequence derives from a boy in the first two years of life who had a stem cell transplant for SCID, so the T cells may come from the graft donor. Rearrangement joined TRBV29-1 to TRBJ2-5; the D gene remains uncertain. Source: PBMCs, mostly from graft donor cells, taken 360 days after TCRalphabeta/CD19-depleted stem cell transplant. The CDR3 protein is CSVEDLPFGVQETQYF. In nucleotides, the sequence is TGCAGCGTTGAAGATCTGCCGTTTGGGGTCCAAGAGACCCAGTACTTC.